The source of this T cell receptor beta chain is a study of beta chain features in type 1 diabetes. Study-wide results and caveats: Cells that show high TCR expression could be over-represented by cDNA sequencing.

CDR3 size: 15 residues. V was pared by 6 bases and J by 7 bases, with 10 bases of the junction left unmatched. Germline CDR1 reads MDHEN; CDR2 reads SYDVKM. Worth noting for this clone: The target antigen is unknown.

As every portion of the isolated RNA was reverse transcribed, the sequencing read expressed TCRB transcripts. Only in-frame clones appear in the TCRdb table, and some are missing; sequencing was by immunoSEQ multiplex PCR. The sample consists of about 360,000 clones, about 12% of them appearing once. Purity exceeded 98% in all sorted populations. This clonotype was sampled from a man aged 18 to 29 in good health. The sequenced sample consisted of naive CD4+ T cells from blood. The V gene is TRBV28, the J gene TRBJ2-2, with 8 bases identical to TRBD2. CDR3 DNA sequence: TGTGCCAGCAGCACACAAGCGGGAGCCGGCGGGGAGCTGTTTTTT. Protein: CASSTQAGAGGELFF.